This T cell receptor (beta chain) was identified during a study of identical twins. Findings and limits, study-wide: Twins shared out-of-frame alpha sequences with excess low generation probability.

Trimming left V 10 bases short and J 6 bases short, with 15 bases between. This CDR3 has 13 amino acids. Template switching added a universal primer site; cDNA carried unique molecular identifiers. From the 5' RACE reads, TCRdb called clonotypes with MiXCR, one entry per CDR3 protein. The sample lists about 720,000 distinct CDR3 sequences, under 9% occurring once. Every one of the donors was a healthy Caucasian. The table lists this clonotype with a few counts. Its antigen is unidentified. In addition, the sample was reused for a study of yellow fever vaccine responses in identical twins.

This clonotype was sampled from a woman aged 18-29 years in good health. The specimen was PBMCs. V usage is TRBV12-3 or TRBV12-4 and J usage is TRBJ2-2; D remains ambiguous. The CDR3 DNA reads TGTGCCACAAAGGGAAATAAACCCGGGGAGCTGTTTTTT. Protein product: CATKGNKPGELFF.